A selection of T cell receptor beta chains follows, all from one sample in a study of CD8 T cells in ankylosing spondylitis. From the 5' RACE reads, TCRdb called clonotypes with MiXCR, one entry per CDR3 protein. The table includes 700,000 or so distinct CDR3 sequences, 15% to 20% detected once. The sequencing sample was made of blood, either unsorted or a sorted T cell fraction (not recorded which). The receptor set was obtained from a male donor with ankylosing spondylitis. Both conserved end residues are part of each CDR3. D genes are given only for firm matches. Expanded clones are given a class, and other clones once, few, many or no size at all.

v_call	j_call	clone_size	d_call	cdr3_nt	cdr3_aa
TRBV15	TRBJ2-3	few	TRBD2	TGTGCCACCAGCAACGATGCGACTAGCGGGAACACAGATACGCAGTATTTT	CATSNDATSGNTDTQYF
TRBV4-2	TRBJ1-4	few	TRBD1	TGTGCCAGCAGCCAAGGGGACAGTACTGCAACTAATGAAAAACTGTTTTTT	CASSQGDSTATNEKLFF
TRBV5-6	TRBJ1-2	many	TRBD1	TGTGCCAGCAGCCCCCCGAGACAGGGGTATGGCTACACCTTC	CASSPPRQGYGYTF
TRBV7-2	TRBJ2-1	-	-	TGTGCCAGCAGCCTCGCGCAGTTTAATTACAATGAGCAGTTCTTC	CASSLAQFNYNEQFF
TRBV16	TRBJ2-1	few	TRBD2	TGTGCCAGCAGCCACGCGACTAGCGGGAGTCGCGATGAGCAGTTCTTC	CASSHATSGSRDEQFF
TRBV7-9	TRBJ2-7	many	-	TGCGCCAGCAGCTGGGGCTCCTACGAGCAGTACTTC	CASSWGSYEQYF
TRBV20-1	TRBJ1-1	-	-	TGCAGTGCGACCACAGGACAGCTTAACACTGAAGCTTTCTTT	CSATTGQLNTEAFF
TRBV6-5	TRBJ2-7	few	TRBD2	TGTGCCAGCAGTTGGACCATGACTAGCGGTATCTACGAGCAGTACTTC	CASSWTMTSGIYEQYF
TRBV11-2	TRBJ1-1	-	-	TGTGCCAGCAGCTTAGAGTACGGGCGTCGCGCTGAAGCTTTCTTT	CASSLEYGRRAEAFF
TRBV4-3	TRBJ2-7	-	TRBD2	TGCGCCAGCAGCCCCAATGGCGGACTAGCGGGCTACGAGCAGTACTTC	CASSPNGGLAGYEQYF
TRBV9	TRBJ2-1	-	-	TGTGCCAGCAGCGTTTCTGGGTCCCAGGCCATCAATGAGCAGTTCTTC	CASSVSGSQAINEQFF
TRBV29-1	TRBJ2-7	few	TRBD1	TGCAGCGTTGGACAACCGGGACAGGGCAACGAGCAGTACTTC	CSVGQPGQGNEQYF
TRBV5-1	TRBJ2-3	-	TRBD2	TGCGCCAGCAGCCCGGGACTAGCGGGAGAGATAGATACGCAGTATTTT	CASSPGLAGEIDTQYF
TRBV7-2	TRBJ2-2	few	TRBD1	TGTGCCAGCAAGGACAGGGTTGCCGGGGAGCTGTTTTTT	CASKDRVAGELFF
TRBV6-2/TRBV6-3	TRBJ1-1	-	TRBD1	TGTGCCAGCATCACCGGGGGGACAGCGAACACTGAAGCTTTCTTT	CASITGGTANTEAFF
TRBV6-5	TRBJ2-2	-	-	TGTGCCAGCAGTTACAGCCGGGCCCCCGGGGAGCTGTTTTTT	CASSYSRAPGELFF
TRBV5-1	TRBJ2-5	many	-	TGCGCCAGCAGTCGGAACAGGGAGAAAGAGACCCAGTACTTC	CASSRNREKETQYF
TRBV18	TRBJ1-5	-	-	TGTGCCAGCTCACGAGGCCAGGGCGAGGGTCAGCCCCAGCATTTT	CASSRGQGEGQPQHF
TRBV20-1	TRBJ2-3	-	TRBD2	TGCAGTGCTAGCCCTCCGGGACTAGCGGGGCATCGGTTT	CSASPPGLAGHRF
TRBV21-1	TRBJ2-7	-	-	TGTGCCAGCAGCAAAACCCACGAGCAGTACTTC	CASSKTHEQYF
TRBV24-1	TRBJ2-1	few	-	TGTGCCACCAGTGATTTGTGGGGAAGCGATGAGCAGTTCTTC	CATSDLWGSDEQFF
TRBV5-1	TRBJ2-3	few	-	TGCGCCAGCAGCTTGGTGCCGCGGGGTCCCACAGATACGCAGTATTTT	CASSLVPRGPTDTQYF
TRBV11-2	TRBJ2-1	few	TRBD1	TGTGCCAGCAGCTTAGTGGGGGCACAGGGGCTAGTCTACAATGAGCAGTTCTTC	CASSLVGAQGLVYNEQFF
TRBV6-4	TRBJ2-3	-	TRBD1	TGTGCCAGCAGTATTGGGACAGGGGGCTCAGATACGCAGTATTTT	CASSIGTGGSDTQYF
TRBV5-1	TRBJ2-5	-	TRBD1	TGCGCCAGCAGCTTGGAAGGACAGGAAGAGACCCAGTACTTC	CASSLEGQEETQYF
TRBV20-1	TRBJ2-1	-	TRBD1	TGCAGTGCTACGGGACAGACCAACTCCTACAATGAGCAGTTCTTC	CSATGQTNSYNEQFF
TRBV10-3	TRBJ2-2	-	TRBD1	TGTGCCATCCAGGGGGCTAACACCGGGGAGCTGTTTTTT	CAIQGANTGELFF
TRBV29-1	TRBJ1-1	-	-	TGCAGCGTGTACAGGGATAGGGGTGAAGCTTTCTTT	CSVYRDRGEAFF
TRBV4-2	TRBJ2-7	-	TRBD2	TGTGCCAGCAGCCTACTTCGAGCGGGAGGCAGCTCCTACGAGCAGTACTTC	CASSLLRAGGSSYEQYF
TRBV7-2	TRBJ2-1	few	TRBD2	TGTGCCAGCAGCCTCGGACTAGACTACAATGAGCAGTTCTTC	CASSLGLDYNEQFF
TRBV3-1	TRBJ2-5	many	TRBD2	TGTGCCAGCAGCCTGGGACTAGGGGGGGGACAAGAGACCCAGTACTTC	CASSLGLGGGQETQYF
TRBV7-2	TRBJ1-6	few	-	TGTGCCAGCAGCTTAATCAGGGAGGAGAATTCACCCCTCCACTTT	CASSLIREENSPLHF
TRBV20-1	TRBJ2-5	once	-	TGCAGTGCTAGCTGGGACCCGAAAGAGACCCAGTACTTC	CSASWDPKETQYF
TRBV29-1	TRBJ1-2	few	-	TGCAGCGTTGAAGATAGGGAGGGTGGCTACACCTTC	CSVEDREGGYTF
TRBV7-3	TRBJ2-3	-	-	TGTGCCAGCAGCTTATTCCCACGAGGGAGCACAGATACGCAGTATTTT	CASSLFPRGSTDTQYF
TRBV5-1	TRBJ2-5	many	TRBD2	TGCGCCAGCAGCCCCGGGACTAAACAAGAGACCCAGTACTTC	CASSPGTKQETQYF
TRBV11-2	TRBJ1-5	-	-	TGTGCCAGCAGCTTAACGACCGGGTTGGGCAATCAGCCCCAGCATTTT	CASSLTTGLGNQPQHF
TRBV7-8	TRBJ2-1	many	-	TGTGCCAGCAGCCTTTTCCGCAACCTCCGAGTTCATGAGCAGTTCTTC	CASSLFRNLRVHEQFF
TRBV7-9	TRBJ2-1	many	TRBD2	TGTGCCAGCAGCAGGCGGGGGGCAGACGAAAATGAGCAGTTCTTC	CASSRRGADENEQFF
TRBV11-2	TRBJ2-1	-	TRBD2	TGTGCCAGTATTAATAGACTAGCGAGTGATGAGCAGTTCTTC	CASINRLASDEQFF
TRBV11-3	TRBJ2-3	-	TRBD1	TGTGCCAGCAGCCCCTCGACAGGGCATAACACAGATACGCAGTATTTT	CASSPSTGHNTDTQYF
TRBV7-2	TRBJ2-2	-	TRBD1	TGTGCCAGCAGCCAGCGCCCACAGGGGGAGAACACCGGGGAGCTGTTTTTT	CASSQRPQGENTGELFF
TRBV12-3/TRBV12-4	TRBJ1-5	many	-	TGTGCCAGCAGTCACCTCGGGGCCATTGAGCATTTT	CASSHLGAIEHF
TRBV11-2	TRBJ1-4	few	-	TGTGCCAGCAGCTTCGGCCGTGGTACAACTAATGAAAAACTGTTTTTT	CASSFGRGTTNEKLFF
TRBV10-3	TRBJ2-7	-	TRBD2	TGTGCCATCAGTAAGACTAGCGGGTCTCAACCCCCCTACGAGCAGTACTTC	CAISKTSGSQPPYEQYF
TRBV6-1	TRBJ1-2	-	TRBD1	TGTGCCAGCATGGGACAGGGTCTAGGGGGCTACACCTTC	CASMGQGLGGYTF
TRBV6-1	TRBJ2-3	-	-	TGTGCCAGCAGGGCGCCAGCTCCAGATACGCAGTATTTT	CASRAPAPDTQYF
TRBV9	TRBJ2-2	-	-	TGTGCCAGCAGCGTACAAGTTACCCCCGGGGAGCTGTTTTTT	CASSVQVTPGELFF
TRBV12-3/TRBV12-4	TRBJ1-1	many	-	TGTGCCGACTCCAGGGCGGGGATGAACACTGAAGCTTTCTTT	CADSRAGMNTEAFF
TRBV15	TRBJ2-7	-	TRBD2	TGTGCCACCAGCAGAGAACTGGGGCGGGGGACCTACGAGCAGTACTTC	CATSRELGRGTYEQYF
TRBV15	TRBJ2-1	many	TRBD2	TGTGCCACCAGCAGAGAGGTACTAGCGGGTAATGAGCAGTTCTTC	CATSREVLAGNEQFF
TRBV5-1	TRBJ2-5	few	TRBD1	TGCGCCAGCAGCTTTTACGGGACAGGGGTGTTAGAGACCCAGTACTTC	CASSFYGTGVLETQYF
TRBV6-1	TRBJ1-1	few	TRBD1	TGTGCCAGCAGGGGGACAGGGGAGAACACTGAAGCTTTCTTT	CASRGTGENTEAFF
TRBV12-3/TRBV12-4	TRBJ2-1	few	TRBD2	TGTGCCAGCAGTTTTTTGGGGGGGGACCACAATGAGCAGTTCTTC	CASSFLGGDHNEQFF
TRBV12-3/TRBV12-4	TRBJ1-5	-	-	TGTGCCAGCACCCCGGGGACCGGACAAGGCATTCAGCCCCAGCATTTT	CASTPGTGQGIQPQHF
TRBV20-1	TRBJ2-7	few	TRBD2	TGCAGTGCTAAACTAGCGGGGGTCTACGAGCAGTACTTC	CSAKLAGVYEQYF
TRBV5-1	TRBJ2-3	-	-	TGCGCCAGCAGACGGGACGGGGGCCGGGATACGCAGTATTTT	CASRRDGGRDTQYF